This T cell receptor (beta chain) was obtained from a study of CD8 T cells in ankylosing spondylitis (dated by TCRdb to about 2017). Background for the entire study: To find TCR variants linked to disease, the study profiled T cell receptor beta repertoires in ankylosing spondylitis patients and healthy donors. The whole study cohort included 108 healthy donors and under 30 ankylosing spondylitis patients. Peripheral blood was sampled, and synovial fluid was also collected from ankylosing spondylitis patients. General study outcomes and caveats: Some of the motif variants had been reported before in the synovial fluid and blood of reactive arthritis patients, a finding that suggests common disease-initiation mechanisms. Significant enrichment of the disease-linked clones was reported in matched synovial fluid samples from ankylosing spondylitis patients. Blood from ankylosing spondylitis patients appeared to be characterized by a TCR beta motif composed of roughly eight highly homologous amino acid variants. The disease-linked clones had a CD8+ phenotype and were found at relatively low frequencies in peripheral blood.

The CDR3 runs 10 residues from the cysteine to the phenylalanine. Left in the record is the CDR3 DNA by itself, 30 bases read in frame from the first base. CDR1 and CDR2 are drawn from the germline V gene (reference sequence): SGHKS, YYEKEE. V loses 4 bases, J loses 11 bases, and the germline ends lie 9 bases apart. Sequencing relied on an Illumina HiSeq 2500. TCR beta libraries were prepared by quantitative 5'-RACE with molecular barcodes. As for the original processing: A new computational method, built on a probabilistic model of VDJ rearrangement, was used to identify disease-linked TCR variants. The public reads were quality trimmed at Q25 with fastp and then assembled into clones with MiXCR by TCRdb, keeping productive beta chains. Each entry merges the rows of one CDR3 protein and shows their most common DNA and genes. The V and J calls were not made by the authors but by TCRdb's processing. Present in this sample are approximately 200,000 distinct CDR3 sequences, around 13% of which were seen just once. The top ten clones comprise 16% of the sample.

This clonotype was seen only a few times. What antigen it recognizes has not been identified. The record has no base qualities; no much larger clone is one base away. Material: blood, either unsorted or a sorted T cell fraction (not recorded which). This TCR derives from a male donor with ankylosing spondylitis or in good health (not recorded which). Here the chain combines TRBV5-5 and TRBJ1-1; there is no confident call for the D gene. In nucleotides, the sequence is TGTGCCAGCAGCGGACGGGAGGCTTTCTTT. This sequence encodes CASSGREAFF.